Presented here are 17 T cell receptor beta chains from one specimen sequenced in a study of read filtering for tumor transcriptome and immune sequencing. From approximately 430 ng of RNA, a library with molecular barcoded alpha/delta and beta/gamma adaptors was made. MiXCR was run by TCRdb on the reads, yielding one entry per CDR3 protein. This sample has some 41,000 distinct CDR3 sequences, with about 12% found just once. Sequenced input: a population of CD138-negative cells sorted from bone marrow. These TCRs come from a donor at least 40 years old with multiple myeloma.

To note about this clonotype: This could be a read error, since a much larger clone is one nucleotide away. The J gene is TRBJ2-5, the V gene TRBV11-3; D unresolved. CDR3 length equals 12 residues. Germline-derived CDR1 and CDR2 are SGHNT and YENEEA. V was clipped by 7 bases and J by 5 bases, with 11 bases between them. The CDR3 nucleotides are TGTGCCAGCAACGAGGCGGAGGAGACCCAGTACTTC. This translates into CASNEAEETQYF.

This clonotype was counted at least ten times. The chain employs TRBV7-9 and TRBJ2-2; possibly TRBD2 for D (5 bases). The CDR3 is 15 residues long. Looked up from germline, CDR1 is SEHNR and CDR2 is FQNEAQ (reference sequence). Trimming took off 5 bases at V and 0 bases at J, with 10 bases between the two ends. CDR3 nucleotides: TGTGCCAGCAGCAAGCTAGCTCCGAACACCGGGGAGCTGTTTTTT. It translates to CASSKLAPNTGELFF.

This clonotype was picked up many times. The rearrangement joins TRBV9 to TRBJ2-2, with TRBD1 identical over 7 bases. The V gene's germline CDR1 is SGDLS and CDR2 YYNGEE. The CDR3 totals 14 residues. With V trimmed by 6 bases and J by 3 bases, 5 bases remained unmatched. CDR3 sequence reads: CASTEGADTGELFF. CDR3 bases: TGTGCCAGCACCGAGGGGGCTGACACCGGGGAGCTGTTTTTT.

Only a few counts were recorded for this clonotype. Just one base apart from a much larger clone, this may be a read error. The chain combines TRBV7-9 with TRBJ2-7; possible D gene TRBD2, 6 bases. CDR1 is SEHNR, CDR2 FQNEAQ, per germline (reference sequence). V was pared by 5 bases and J by 3 bases, with 14 bases between. CDR3 length equals 14 residues. The CDR3 sequence is CASSLVGGNYEQYF. In nucleotides, the CDR3 is TGTGCCAGCAGCCTTGTAGGAGGGAACTACGAGCAGTACTTC.

This clonotype occurred once. A far larger clone is off by one base, so a read error is likely. V gene TRBV11-2 combines with J gene TRBJ2-1, with TRBD2 matching 8 bases. This CDR3 is built from 15 residues. The germline V gene has CDR1 SGHAT and CDR2 FQNNGV. The CDR3 region has the DNA TGTGCCAGCAGCTTCATAGCGGGGAGAAACAATGAGCGGTTCTTC. It codes for CASSFIAGRNNERFF.

Many counts were recorded for this clonotype. This rearrangement joins TRBV30 to TRBJ1-5; D gene uncertain. The CDR3 consists of 13 residues. With 2 bases removed from V and 1 base from J, the gap between germline ends came to 6 bases. Per germline, CDR1 GTSNPN and CDR2 SVGIG (reference sequence). As DNA, the CDR3 is TGTGCCTGGAGTATGAGGAGCAATCAGCCCCAGCATTTT. Protein sequence: CAWSMRSNQPQHF.

Ten or more counts support this clonotype. V gene TRBV6-5 combines with J gene TRBJ1-1; no clear D gene. This CDR3 is built from 13 residues. Germline CDR1 MNHEY, CDR2 SVGAGI. Trimming took off 5 bases at V and 2 bases at J, with 9 bases between the two ends. The CDR3 nucleotides are TGTGCCAGCAGTGGGCAGCACAACACTGAAGCTTTCTTT. This translates into CASSGQHNTEAFF.

This clonotype was picked up many times. V is TRBV5-1 and J is TRBJ2-7; the D gene is possibly TRBD1 (6 bases). CDR3 length: 14 amino acids. The germline V gene encodes CDR1 SGHRS and CDR2 YFSETQ. Trimming removed 4 bases at V and 2 bases at J, with 13 bases between. CDR3 in DNA: TGCGCCAGCAGCCCTATAGGGGGAACCTACGAGCAGTACTTC. Its protein is CASSPIGGTYEQYF.

This clonotype has ten or more counts. CDR3 residues: CASSQTTTAWQPQHF. CDR3 nucleotide sequence: TGTGCCAGCAGCCAGACGACCACGGCCTGGCAGCCCCAGCATTTT. V is TRBV4-2 and J is TRBJ1-5; D call uncertain. Germline V gene data show CDR1 as LGHNA and CDR2 as YNFKEQ. V was pared by 3 bases and J by 7 bases, with 16 bases between. This CDR3 is 15 amino acids long.

This clonotype was detected many times. This likely comes from a read error, as the CDR3 has no conserved phenylalanine or tryptophan at its end. This chain links TRBV9 with TRBJ1-1; D is possibly TRBD1 (5 bases). The CDR3 covers 13 residues. Per the germline V gene, CDR1 is SGDLS and CDR2 is YYNGEE. V was shortened by 7 bases and J by 4 bases, with 14 bases between the two germline ends. The CDR3 sequence is CASARAGATEAFI. The CDR3 DNA follows: TGTGCCAGCGCACGTGCTGGGGCCACTGAAGCTTTCATT.

This clonotype was seen many times. The CDR3 nucleotides read TGTGCCAGCAGCTTGGGTAGCAATCAGCCCCAGCATTTT. As protein: CASSLGSNQPQHF. The rearrangement joins TRBV5-4 to TRBJ1-5, with D unresolved. Per the germline V gene, CDR1 is SGHNT and CDR2 is YYREEE (reference sequence). This CDR3 contains 13 residues. The germline V and J ends were trimmed by 0 bases and 0 bases, with 1 base remaining between them.

This clonotype was found many times. The chain has TRBV5-1 and TRBJ2-3, with 8 bases fitting TRBD1. V lost 4 bases and J lost 0; bases outside the gene matches: 13. This CDR3 comprises 18 residues. Germline CDR1 SGHRS, CDR2 YFSETQ. The CDR3: CASSGGQGGGGSTDTQYF. In nucleotides, the CDR3 is TGCGCCAGCAGCGGCGGACAGGGAGGCGGAGGTAGCACAGATACGCAGTATTTT.

This clonotype appeared many times. The chain recombines TRBV6-6 with TRBJ1-5; possibly TRBD1 for D (6 bases). Germline-derived CDR1 and CDR2 are MNHNY and SVGAGI (reference sequence). This CDR3 contains 16 residues. The V and J ends lost 3 bases and 7 bases respectively, with 19 bases between them. The CDR3: CASSYGGRDPRQPQHF. The CDR3 nucleotides are TGTGCCAGCAGTTATGGGGGGCGGGATCCACGGCAGCCCCAGCATTTT.

Many counts were recorded for this clonotype. The CDR3 coding sequence is TGTGCCTGGAGTCCTTCGCCGGGACAGGGAGGCACTTCGGGTTCACCCCTCCACTTT. Translation: CAWSPSPGQGGTSGSPLHF. The chain is built from TRBV30 and TRBJ1-6, with 9 bases aligning to TRBD1. CDR3 length equals 19 residues. CDR1 GTSNPN and CDR2 SVGIG come from the germline V gene (reference sequence). The junction had 20 bases not matched to a gene; V was cut back by 2 bases and J by 9 bases.

In its sample, this clonotype was seen many times. The chain carries TRBV3-1 and TRBJ1-2, with D perhaps TRBD1 (5 bases). V was trimmed by 5 bases and J by 7 bases, leaving 17 bases between them. The CDR3 covers 14 residues. Germline loops: CDR1 LGHDT, CDR2 YNNKEL (reference sequence). This CDR3 is CASSSGTAGSGYTF. CDR3 coding DNA: TGTGCCAGCAGCTCCGGGACGGCTGGCTCTGGCTACACCTTC. The whole variable domain, remainder taken from reference TRBV3-1 and TRBJ1-2, is DTAVSQTPKYLVTQMGNDKSIKCEQNLGHDTMYWYKQDSKKFLKIMFSYNNKELIINETVPNRFSPKSPDKAHLNLHINSLELGDSAVYFCASSSGTAGSGYTFGSGTRLTVV.

This clonotype was seen repeatedly, ten times or more. The chain joins TRBV6-1 to TRBJ2-3; the D gene could be TRBD1 or TRBD2 (5 bases each). The germline gives CDR1 MNHNS, CDR2 SASEGT. Between the trimmed V and J ends, which lost 7 bases and 2 bases, there was a span of 16 bases. The CDR3 loop spans 15 amino acids. The DNA of the CDR3 is TGTGCCAGCACCTCCCGAGGGGTGTTCACAGATACGCAGTATTTT. As protein: CASTSRGVFTDTQYF.

V and J are TRBV7-9 and TRBJ1-1; a possible D gene is TRBD1 (5 bases). Trimming stripped 1 base from V and 5 bases from J, with 11 bases between. This CDR3 contains 14 residues. Germline CDR1 and CDR2: SEHNR and FQNEAQ (reference sequence). CDR3 amino acids: CASSLEGIRTEAFF. The CDR3 region has the DNA TGTGCCAGCAGCTTAGAGGGGATCAGGACTGAAGCTTTCTTT.